Listed here is a single T cell receptor (beta chain). No cognate antigen has been identified for it. No base quality information exists; no much larger clone differs at one position. This entry comes from a study of tumor-infiltrating lymphocytes in oesophageal squamous cell carcinoma (dated by TCRdb to the mid-2010s). The protocol used for the library was PCR. Reads for this sample came from an Illumina HiSeq 2000. TCRdb reprocessed the public reads (quality trimming at Q25 with fastp, clone calling with MiXCR) and kept in-frame beta chains. All rows with the same CDR3 protein become a single entry with the most common DNA and genes. The sample profile shows about 23,000 distinct CDR3 sequences; roughly 35% of them were found once. Less than 30% of the sample goes to the ten largest clones. CDR3 length: 13 amino acids, cysteine to phenylalanine. Only the CDR3 part of the read is kept: 39 bases, read in frame from the first base. CDR1 and CDR2 are read off the germline V gene as SGHTA and FQGNSA.

The clonotype originates from a male donor with esophageal squamous cell carcinoma. The sequence is built from TRBV7-2 and TRBJ2-1, with TRBD2 as a weak D call on 6 bases. With the DNA end fitting TRBJ2-7 better, the J assignment may be wrong. Material for sequencing was esophageal tumor tissue. For the CDR3, the sequence is CASSFDGRREQYF. Here is the DNA: TGTGCCAGCAGTTTTGACGGGAGACGCGAGCAGTACTTC.